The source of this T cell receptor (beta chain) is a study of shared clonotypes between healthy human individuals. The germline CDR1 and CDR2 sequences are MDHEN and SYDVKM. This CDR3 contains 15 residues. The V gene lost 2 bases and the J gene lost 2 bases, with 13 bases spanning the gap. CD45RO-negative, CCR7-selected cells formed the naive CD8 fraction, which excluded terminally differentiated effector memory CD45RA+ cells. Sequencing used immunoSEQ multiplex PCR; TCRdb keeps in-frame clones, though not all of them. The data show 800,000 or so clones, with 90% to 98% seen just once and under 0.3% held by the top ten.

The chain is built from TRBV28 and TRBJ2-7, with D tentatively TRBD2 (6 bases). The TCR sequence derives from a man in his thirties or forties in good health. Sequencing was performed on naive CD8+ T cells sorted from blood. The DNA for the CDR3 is TGTGCCAGCAGTTTACTGGAGGGTTTAACCTACGAGCAGTACTTC. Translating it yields CASSLLEGLTYEQYF. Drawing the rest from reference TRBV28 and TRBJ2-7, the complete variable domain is DVKVTQSSRYLVKRTGEKVFLECVQDMDHENMFWYRQDPGLGLRLIYFSYDVKMKEKGDIPEGYSVSREKKERFSLILESASTNQTSMYLCASSLLEGLTYEQYFGPGTRLTVT.